These T cell receptor beta chains were read from a single sample in a study of cytomegalovirus exposure and HLA in healthy donors. The protocol was immunoSEQ multiplex PCR, while the TCRdb copy is restricted to in-frame clones and leaves out a portion. The sample lists about 160,000 clones, roughly 80% occurring once. Sequencing was done on a sample of PBMCs. Source of these receptors: a woman aged 25 to 39 in good health and CMV-seropositive. Both conserved end residues are part of each CDR3. D genes are given only for firm matches. Some rows have no size entry. The others give once, few or many, or a class for an expanded clone.

size	V	D	J	CDR3	DNA
-	TRBV9	-	TRBJ2-7	CASSPQSGLEYEQYF	TGTGCCAGCAGCCCCCAGTCCGGACTGGAATACGAGCAGTACTTC
-	TRBV14	-	TRBJ1-2	CASSQRLTAISGYTF	TGTGCCAGCAGCCAAAGGTTGACAGCGATTAGTGGCTACACCTTC
-	TRBV11-2	TRBD1	TRBJ2-7	CASSVRDRPPYEQYF	TGTGCCAGCAGCGTCCGGGACAGGCCTCCCTACGAGCAGTACTTC
-	TRBV25-1	-	TRBJ2-1	CASSEVQGRVNEQFF	TGTGCCAGCAGTGAGGTGCAGGGGCGCGTGAATGAGCAGTTCTTC
-	TRBV7-2	-	TRBJ2-7	CASSLNIRGSSSYEQYF	TGTGCCAGCAGCTTAAATATCCGAGGCTCAAGCTCCTACGAGCAGTACTTC
-	TRBV28	TRBD1	TRBJ2-3	CASISPGQGADTQYF	TGTGCCAGCATCAGCCCGGGACAGGGGGCGGATACGCAGTATTTT
-	TRBV6-5	TRBD1	TRBJ1-2	CASSYATGSYGYTF	TGTGCCAGCAGTTACGCGACAGGGAGCTATGGCTACACCTTC
-	TRBV5-6	TRBD1	TRBJ1-4	CASSYTIERSRDRVEKLFF	TGTGCCAGCAGCTACACTATCGAGAGGAGCCGGGACAGGGTTGAAAAACTGTTTTTT
once	TRBV7-2	TRBD1	TRBJ2-5	CASSLTGVQETQYF	TGTGCCAGCAGCTTAACAGGGGTCCAAGAGACCCAGTACTTC
-	TRBV2	TRBD1	TRBJ2-7	CASSGDRRSSYEQYF	TGTGCCAGCAGTGGGGACAGGCGCAGCTCCTACGAGCAGTACTTC
-	TRBV5-6	-	TRBJ2-1	CASSLGGGDEQFF	TGTGCCAGCAGCTTGGGCGGTGGAGATGAGCAGTTCTTC
-	TRBV4-2	-	TRBJ2-7	CASSQASGGYEQYF	TGTGCCAGCAGCCAGGCCAGCGGAGGCTACGAGCAGTACTTC
-	TRBV9	TRBD1	TRBJ1-1	CASSVGKTGQTGEAFF	TGTGCCAGCAGCGTAGGAAAGACAGGGCAAACAGGTGAAGCTTTCTTT
-	TRBV18	TRBD1	TRBJ2-7	CASSPGTGPNEQYF	TGTGCCAGCTCACCAGGGACAGGCCCCAACGAGCAGTACTTC
-	TRBV9	-	TRBJ1-5	CASSVVYVVEDQPQHF	TGTGCCAGCAGCGTAGTTTACGTGGTAGAAGATCAGCCCCAGCATTTT
-	TRBV5-6	TRBD1	TRBJ2-7	CASSFVGQDYEQYF	TGTGCCAGCAGCTTCGTAGGACAGGACTACGAGCAGTACTTC
-	TRBV6-5	-	TRBJ1-3	CASSYWQGDTIYF	TGTGCCAGCAGTTACTGGCAGGGCGATACCATATATTTT
-	TRBV9	TRBD1	TRBJ2-3	CASSAPLIRGPGTDTQYF	TGTGCCAGCAGCGCACCGCTAATTAGGGGGCCGGGCACAGATACGCAGTATTTT
-	TRBV11-2	TRBD1	TRBJ1-4	CASSPLGGQGREKLFF	TGTGCCAGCAGCCCTCTCGGGGGACAGGGGAGGGAAAAACTGTTTTTT
few	TRBV7-9	-	TRBJ1-2	CSTVGIYGYTF	TGTTCCACCGTCGGGATATATGGCTACACCTTC
-	TRBV28	-	TRBJ2-7	CASSLHLGSSYEQYF	TGTGCCAGCAGTTTACATCTAGGGAGCTCCTACGAGCAGTACTTC
-	TRBV7-8	-	TRBJ1-1	CASSGGHLNTEAFF	TGTGCCAGCAGCGGGGGACACCTGAACACTGAAGCTTTCTTT
once	TRBV6-4	TRBD1	TRBJ2-5	CASTFGKDRGQSRQETQYF	TGTGCCAGCACGTTCGGGAAGGACAGGGGGCAAAGCCGCCAAGAGACCCAGTACTTC
-	TRBV4-2	-	TRBJ2-1	CASSRGQHSYNEQFF	TGTGCCAGCAGCAGGGGACAACACTCCTACAATGAGCAGTTCTTC
once	TRBV7-2	TRBD2	TRBJ2-2	CASSLAVRTSGGARGELFF	TGTGCCAGCAGCTTAGCGGTCCGGACTAGCGGGGGGGCCAGAGGGGAGCTGTTTTTT
-	TRBV23-1	-	TRBJ1-2	CASSQSGLEHTF	TGCGCCAGCAGTCAATCGGGGCTCGAACACACCTTC